This entry lists 9 T cell receptor beta chains sequenced from one sample in a study of a mutant IDH1 vaccine in newly diagnosed glioma. Generated by immunoSEQ multiplex PCR, the TCRdb table keeps only in-frame clones and is missing some. This sample has about 65,000 clones, with around 84% found just once. These receptors are not linked to any known antigen. Time point meaning: week 23, last vaccination. The vaccine gave 300 ug of a 20-mer mutant IDH1 peptide subcutaneously per dose. The material was PBMCs, obtained from a glioma patient whose treatment included an IDH1 peptide vaccine. Receptors originate from a man younger than 40 with glioma.

This chain connects TRBV9 to TRBJ1-3; D uncertain. The V and J ends lost 7 bases and 0 bases respectively, with 5 bases between them. CDR3 length equals 12 residues. The germline CDR1 and CDR2 sequences are SGDLS and YYNGEE. The CDR3 nucleotides are TGTGCCAGCTCTACCTCTGGAAACACCATATATTTT. This encodes CASSTSGNTIYF.

The V and J genes are TRBV5-4 and TRBJ1-6; TRBD1 is a possible D gene (5 bases). The CDR3 is 17 residues long. The V end lost 1 base, the J end lost 8 bases, and 19 bases lay between the germline ends. CDR1 SGHNT and CDR2 YYREEE come from the germline V gene (reference sequence). The CDR3 region has the DNA TGTGCCAGCAGCTTGCCCCCCTTTTCGGGACGGGATTCACCCCTCCACTTT. Its translation: CASSLPPFSGRDSPLHF.

This chain uses TRBV30 with TRBJ1-2; tentatively, D is TRBD1 (6 bases). The CDR3 length is 14 residues. V lost 0 bases, J lost 4 bases, and 12 bases lay in between. The germline gives CDR1 GTSNPN, CDR2 SVGIG (reference sequence). DNA for the CDR3: TGTGCCTGGAGTGTCGGGGGGGCAAGCTATGGCTACACCTTC. It yields the protein CAWSVGGASYGYTF.

The chain is built from TRBV19 and TRBJ1-2, with a weak D call TRBD1 (6 bases). The CDR3 runs 14 residues. Germline CDR1 is LNHDA and CDR2 is SQIVND (reference sequence). Trimming stripped 4 bases from V and 5 bases from J, with 14 bases between. CDR3 DNA: TGTGCCAGTAGTAGGCGGACAGCCCTGTATGGCTACACCTTC. Its protein product is CASSRRTALYGYTF.

This chain uses TRBV6-4 with TRBJ2-7; maybe TRBD2 (6 bases). The germline CDR1 and CDR2 sequences are MRHNA and SNTAGT. The CDR3 spans 16 residues. Trimming took 0 bases from V and 1 from J, leaving 13 bases between them. CDR3 DNA: TGTGCCAGCAGTGACTCCGGAGGGGAATTATCCTACGAGCAGTACTTC. Translating it yields CASSDSGGELSYEQYF.

V and J are TRBV19 and TRBJ2-5; 7 nucleotides match TRBD1. The CDR3 consists of 14 residues. The germline gives CDR1 LNHDA, CDR2 SQIVND (reference sequence). Trimming took 7 bases from V and 2 from J; bases not matched to a gene: 7. The CDR3 DNA is TGTGCCAGTAACAGGGGAGCAGTTCAAGAGACCCAGTACTTC. Translation gives CASNRGAVQETQYF.

This clone appeared a few times. The chain recombines TRBV2 with TRBJ2-7, with D perhaps assigned TRBD1 or TRBD2 (5 bases each). The CDR3 has 14 residues. In germline, CDR1 is SNHLY, CDR2 FYNNEI. The V end was cut by 7 bases, the J end by 5 bases, with 18 bases between. This CDR3 is CASIRSGATHEQYF. Written as DNA, the CDR3 is TGTGCCAGCATTAGATCCGGGGCCACCCACGAGCAGTACTTC.

This clone was counted once. The genes are TRBV19 and TRBJ1-1, with TRBD1 matching over 9 bases. CDR1 and CDR2 (germline): LNHDA, SQIVND (reference sequence). There are 15 residues in the CDR3. V gave up 5 bases and J gave up 5 bases; unmatched junction bases: 9. CDR3: CASSSDRGRGTEAFF. As DNA, the CDR3 is TGTGCCAGTAGTTCGGACAGGGGAAGGGGTACTGAAGCTTTCTTT.

The CDR3 DNA is TGCAGTGCTAGACAGGGTCAGCCCCAGCATTTT. The encoded protein is CSARQGQPQHF. The chain joins TRBV20-1 to TRBJ1-5; D perhaps matches TRBD1 (5 bases). Germline CDR1 DFQATT, CDR2 SNEGSKA (reference sequence). Trimming removed 2 bases from V and 6 bases from J, with 5 bases in between. The CDR3 is made up of 11 amino acids.